This T cell receptor beta chain was captured by sequencing in a study of blood T cells in healthy people across ages. V was trimmed by 0 bases and J by 7 bases, leaving 9 bases between them. The CDR3 runs 13 residues. Germline V gene data show CDR1 as LGHNA and CDR2 as YSLEER. With a J-beta primer mix and a sample-barcoded 5' primer, a second PCR ran 7 to 11 cycles. Using its own MiXCR run on the 5' RACE reads, TCRdb lists one record per CDR3 protein. The sample holds about 1.5 million distinct CDR3 sequences, 35% to 45% seen once. Healthy Caucasian individuals from Russia aged roughly 6 to 100 served as donors.

Sample: blood. The J gene is TRBJ1-2, the V gene TRBV4-3; D gene ambiguous. The TCR comes from a woman in her late teens or twenties in good health. The CDR3 sequence is CASSQDLRGGYTF. Written as DNA, the CDR3 is TGCGCCAGCAGCCAAGATCTTCGGGGTGGCTACACCTTC.